This TCR beta chain was recorded in a study of CD8+ T cells in alopecia areata. Study information: Dosing spanned 6 to 18 months on tofacitinib, then 6 months off drug.

Looked up from germline, CDR1 is SGHTA and CDR2 is FQGNSA. CDR3 size: 15 residues. The V gene end was trimmed by 4 bases and the J gene end by 10 bases; junction bases not matched to a gene: 13. Those with alopecia areata gave lesional scalp punch biopsies and peripheral blood. Once RNA had been extracted, it was reverse transcribed into cDNA to act as the sequencing template. Data came from immunoSEQ multiplex PCR; TCRdb stores just in-frame clones and leaves some out. The profile shows 150,000 or so clones, about 87% of them singletons. This clone was found once. Specimen: CD8+ T cells sorted from blood, collected at week 0. The chain recombines TRBV7-2 with TRBJ2-1; the match to TRBD2 covers 7 bases. This receptor was obtained from a human donor with alopecia areata. As DNA, the CDR3 is TGTGCCAGCAGCTCAGACTACAAGCGGGAACGCGAGCAGTTCTTC. As protein: CASSSDYKREREQFF.